The 2 T cell receptor beta chains reported below all come from one sample, sequenced in a study of T cells in Graves' hyperthyroidism and ophthalmopathy (dated by TCRdb to 2018 to 2020). Preparation of the library involved multiplex PCR. Sequencer: Illumina HiSeq 2000. The TCR beta CDR3 regions were amplified from RNA transcripts. The first round of RT-PCR for the TCR CDR3 was performed with the HTBI primer set and the Qiagen OneStep RT-PCR kit. Through fastp at Q25 and MiXCR, TCRdb rebuilt clones from the public reads, retaining in-frame beta chains. A single entry per CDR3 protein holds the most common genes and DNA from its merged rows. The sample has 490,000 or so distinct CDR3 sequences on record, 22% of them singletons. Of the sample, roughly 49% falls within the top ten clones. The sequenced sample consisted of blood. These receptors all come from a woman in her sixties or seventies with Graves' ophthalmopathy.

About this clonotype: This clone may be a read error of a much larger clone one base away. This chain links TRBV27 with TRBJ1-2, with D possibly TRBD1 on 6 matching bases. This CDR3 region has 13 residues. The V gene's germline CDR1 is MNHEY and CDR2 SMNVEV (reference sequence). Trimming took 5 bases from V and 12 from J, leaving 19 bases between them. The CDR3 coding sequence is TGTGCCAGCAGTGAACTGGGGACCGGGGGCCACACCTTC. This translates into CASSELGTGGHTF.

The table lists this clonotype with a few counts. The J gene is TRBJ2-7, the V gene TRBV18; D possibly uses TRBD1 or TRBD2 (5 bases each). Germline V CDR1 and CDR2: KGHSH, LQKENI. V gave up 3 bases and J gave up 7 bases, with 10 bases separating them. The CDR3 runs to 12 residues. DNA of the CDR3: TGTGCCAGCTCACCGAGAGGGGTGGAGCAGTACTTC. It specifies CASSPRGVEQYF. The entire variable domain, with the rest obtained from reference TRBV18 and TRBJ2-7, is as follows: NAGVMQNPRHLVRRRGQEARLRCSPMKGHSHVYWYRQLPEEGLKFMVYLQKENIIDESGMPKERFSAEFPKEGPSILRIQQVVRGDSAAYFCASSPRGVEQYFGPGTRLTVT.